What follows are 17 T cell receptor beta chains derived from one specimen sequenced in a study of OX40 agonist ivuxolimab in advanced cancers. Using immunoSEQ multiplex PCR, the repertoire was profiled, and TCRdb retains in-frame clones only, with some absent. Of some 70,000 clones in the sample, about nine tenths were seen once. Specimen: CD4+ or CD8+ T cells sorted from blood, collected in a trial of the OX40 agonist ivuxolimab. The receptors derive from an adult with an advanced solid tumor such as melanoma, head and neck, liver or kidney cancer.

This clone was seen only once. At one end, the junction sequence differs from germline, possibly due to a read error. The V gene is TRBV6-1, the J gene TRBJ1-4; 7 nucleotides align to TRBD1. This CDR3 contains 17 residues. CDR1 is MNHNS, CDR2 SASEGT, per germline. As DNA, the CDR3 is TGTGCCAGCAGTGTAACCGGGACAGTGGGGCATAATGGAAAACTGTTTTTT. It specifies CASSVTGTVGHNGKLFF.

The chain links TRBV7-9 to TRBJ2-1; weak D call: TRBD1 (6 bases). Trimming shortened V by 5 bases and J by 2 bases, and 19 bases separated the two germline ends. The V gene's germline CDR1 is SEHNR and CDR2 FQNEAQ (reference sequence). There are 17 residues in the CDR3. The CDR3 DNA sequence: TGTGCCAGCAGCGTACAGGGCCCCAGGGCCGCCTACAATGAGCAGTTCTTC. Protein: CASSVQGPRAAYNEQFF.

The chain carries TRBV28 and TRBJ2-1; 10 bases line up with TRBD2. CDR1 MDHEN and CDR2 SYDVKM come from the germline V gene. The J segment lost 1 base and the V segment lost 6 bases, leaving 3 bases of the junction unmatched. CDR3 length equals 15 residues. In DNA, the CDR3 is TGTGCCAGCAGATTTAGCGGGGGGTCCTACAATGAGCAGTTCTTC. This gives the protein CASRFSGGSYNEQFF. The variable domain in full, with the rest retrieved from reference TRBV28 and TRBJ2-1, is DVKVTQSSRYLVKRTGEKVFLECVQDMDHENMFWYRQDPGLGLRLIYFSYDVKMKEKGDIPEGYSVSREKKERFSLILESASTNQTSMYLCASRFSGGSYNEQFFGPGTRLTVL.

This clone appeared a few times. The chain carries TRBV4-1 and TRBJ2-6; D unresolved. V was clipped by 1 base and J by 2 bases, with 12 bases between them. The CDR3 covers 17 residues. Per the germline V gene, CDR1 is MGHRA and CDR2 is YSYEKL. Here the CDR3 DNA reads TGCGCCAGCAGCCAAGGAACCCGGGCTACTGGGGCCAACGTCCTGACTTTC. Its translation: CASSQGTRATGANVLTF.

The chain joins TRBV7-9 to TRBJ1-5; D not certain. Trimming left V 5 bases short and J 6 bases short, with 8 bases between. This CDR3 has 12 amino acids. Germline V CDR1 and CDR2: SEHNR, FQNEAQ (reference sequence). CDR3 nucleotides: TGTGCCAGCAGCCCTCTGGGTCAGCCCCAGCATTTT. It is translated as CASSPLGQPQHF.

This chain links TRBV28 with TRBJ1-1; no firm D call. The CDR3 covers 12 residues. Germline CDR1 MDHEN, CDR2 SYDVKM. V was shortened by 1 base and J by 5 bases, with 5 bases between the two germline ends. The CDR3 region is CASSLLSTEAFF. The CDR3 region has the DNA TGTGCCAGCAGTTTATTATCTACTGAAGCTTTCTTT.

V is TRBV7-9 and J is TRBJ2-7, with D possibly being TRBD2 (5 bases). V lost 5 bases, J lost 4 bases, and 24 bases lay in between. The CDR3 length is 17 residues. Looked up from germline, CDR1 is SEHNR and CDR2 is FQNEAQ (reference sequence). The CDR3 here is CASSLGSSGWQTYEQYF. Written as DNA, the CDR3 is TGTGCCAGCAGCCTCGGTAGTTCGGGGTGGCAGACTTACGAGCAGTACTTC.

The chain couples TRBV5-4 to TRBJ2-7; a possible D gene is TRBD2 (5 bases). Germline CDR1 is SGHNT and CDR2 is YYREEE (reference sequence). V gave up 0 bases and J gave up 2 bases, with 12 bases separating them. This CDR3 is 15 amino acids long. The CDR3 DNA reads TGTGCCAGCAGCTTGGATGCGGGCCCGACCTACGAGCAGTACTTC. Translating it yields CASSLDAGPTYEQYF.

The chain links TRBV7-2 to TRBJ2-3; perhaps TRBD2 as D (6 bases). V was shortened by 5 bases and J by 1 base, with 16 bases between the two germline ends. The CDR3 is 16 residues long. The germline CDR1 and CDR2 sequences are SGHTA and FQGNSA. The CDR3 nucleotides are TGTGCCAGCAGCCCGGCAAGGACTACCCGCACAGATACGCAGTATTTT. Translating it yields CASSPARTTRTDTQYF. Drawing the rest from reference TRBV7-2 and TRBJ2-3, the complete variable domain is GAGVSQSPSNKVTEKGKDVELRCDPISGHTALYWYRQSLGQGLEFLIYFQGNSAPDKSGLPSDRFSAERTGGSVSTLTIQRTQQEDSAVYLCASSPARTTRTDTQYFGPGTRLTVL.

The chain employs TRBV7-2 and TRBJ2-2, with 8 nucleotides matching TRBD2. The V segment lost 2 bases and the J segment 3 bases; nucleotides outside the gene matches: 5. The germline CDR1 and CDR2 sequences are SGHTA and FQGNSA. The CDR3 has 16 residues. The DNA for the CDR3 is TGTGCCAGCAGCTTATCCGGGGGGGCGGACACCGGGGAGCTGTTTTTT. It translates to CASSLSGGADTGELFF.

The genes are TRBV7-8 and TRBJ2-1; D gene uncertain. CDR3 length: 17 residues. CDR1 and CDR2 from the germline V gene are SGHVS and FQNEAQ. Trimming removed 1 base at V and 4 bases at J, with 17 bases between. CDR3 sequence: CASSLGIARALYNEQFF. The CDR3 DNA reads TGTGCCAGCAGCTTAGGAATAGCTCGGGCTTTATACAATGAGCAGTTCTTC.

The chain carries TRBV6-1 and TRBJ2-1; no firm D call. This CDR3 is built from 14 residues. V lost 4 bases and J lost 9, with 16 bases in between. CDR1 is MNHNS and CDR2 is SASEGT in the germline V gene. The CDR3 spells CASSGPPVFLEQFF. The CDR3 DNA sequence: TGTGCCAGCAGTGGCCCCCCTGTCTTCCTTGAGCAGTTCTTC.

This chain joins TRBV5-4 and TRBJ2-2; D not certain. V lost 4 bases to trimming and J lost 0 bases, with 7 bases between them. The CDR3 has 14 amino acids. The germline gives CDR1 SGHNT, CDR2 YYREEE (reference sequence). The CDR3 DNA reads as TGTGCCAGCAGCCTGAACTCGAACACCGGGGAGCTGTTTTTT. It codes for CASSLNSNTGELFF.

The V call is TRBV19, the J call TRBJ2-2; TRBD1 matches at 8 bases. CDR1 LNHDA and CDR2 SQIVND come from the germline V gene (reference sequence). The CDR3 runs to 15 residues. V lost 5 bases, J lost 7 bases, and 9 bases stayed unmatched. CDR3 sequence reads: CASSSRDRLNGELFF. CDR3 nucleotide sequence: TGTGCCAGTAGTTCCCGGGACAGGCTTAACGGGGAGCTGTTTTTT. Drawing the rest from reference TRBV19 and TRBJ2-2, the complete variable domain is DGGITQSPKYLFRKEGQNVTLSCEQNLNHDAMYWYRQDPGQGLRLIYYSQIVNDFQKGDIAEGYSVSREKKESFPLTVTSAQKNPTAFYLCASSSRDRLNGELFFGEGSRLTVL.

This rearrangement joins TRBV7-2 to TRBJ2-5; 9 bases match TRBD1. The CDR3 has 15 residues. Germline assignment: CDR1 SGHTA and CDR2 FQGNSA. After removal of 5 bases from V and 2 bases from J, the junction contained 6 bases not matched to a gene. CDR3 in DNA: TGTGCCAGCAGCCTGCAGGGGACAGGGCAAGAGACCCAGTACTTC. Protein: CASSLQGTGQETQYF.

The chain links TRBV7-8 to TRBJ2-7; D is unresolved. Deletions cut 0 bases from V and 0 bases from J, with 9 bases between. Looked up from germline, CDR1 is SGHVS and CDR2 is FQNEAQ. The CDR3 contains 15 residues. The CDR3 reads CASSLAERSSYEQYF. CDR3 in DNA: TGTGCCAGCAGCTTAGCGGAGAGGAGCTCCTACGAGCAGTACTTC.

V is TRBV28 and J is TRBJ1-2; 7 nucleotides line up with TRBD1. The trim removed 5 bases at V and 14 bases at J, leaving 8 bases unmatched. Germline V gene lookup returns CDR1 MDHEN and CDR2 SYDVKM. This CDR3 is 11 amino acids long. The CDR3 sequence is CASSPTGVRTF. The CDR3 coding sequence is TGTGCCAGCAGTCCTACAGGGGTGAGAACCTTC.